Below are 3 T cell receptor beta chains sequenced from a single sample in a study of CD8 T cells in Susac syndrome. Random hexamers served to reverse transcribe roughly 0.5 to 1 ug RNA. TCRdb itself ran the immunoSEQ multiplex PCR reads through MiXCR, one entry per CDR3 protein. The sample contains approximately 150,000 distinct CDR3 sequences, around 90% of which appear only once. Sequenced material: CD4+ T cells from PBMCs. The receptor set was obtained from a human donor in good health.

V usage is TRBV7-2 and J usage is TRBJ2-3; D is possibly TRBD1 (6 bases). The CDR3 length is 16 residues. Trimming took off 5 bases at V and 0 bases at J, with 15 bases between the two ends. In germline, CDR1 is SGHTA, CDR2 FQGNSA. CDR3 protein: CASSVTGPLSTDTQYF. As DNA, the CDR3 is TGTGCCAGCAGCGTCACAGGGCCCCTTAGCACAGATACGCAGTATTTT. Filled out from reference TRBV7-2 and TRBJ2-3, the complete variable domain reads GAGVSQSPSNKVTEKGKDVELRCDPISGHTALYWYRQSLGQGLEFLIYFQGNSAPDKSGLPSDRFSAERTGGSVSTLTIQRTQQEDSAVYLCASSVTGPLSTDTQYFGPGTRLTVL.

Regarding this clonotype: At one boundary the junction diverges from the germline segment, which might be a read error. The chain combines TRBV18 with TRBJ2-7; D perhaps matches TRBD1 (6 bases). The CDR3 has 14 residues. Germline-derived CDR1 and CDR2 are KGHSH and LQKENI. CDR3 in amino acids: CASSPTTGSYERYF. The CDR3 DNA follows: TGTGCCAGCTCACCTACGACAGGTTCCTACGAGCGGTACTTC.

The chain employs TRBV7-2 and TRBJ2-2; D gene ambiguous. CDR1 and CDR2 (germline): SGHTA, FQGNSA. This CDR3 has 13 amino acids. The V and J ends lost 4 bases and 3 bases respectively, with 6 bases between them. The CDR3 reads CASSSTDTGELFF. The CDR3 DNA follows: TGTGCCAGCAGCTCGACGGACACCGGGGAGCTGTTTTTT.